This T cell receptor beta chain was identified in a study of T-cell reconstitution after alpha-beta-depleted transplantation in children (dated by TCRdb to 2016 to 2018). Regarding the research as a whole: The study quantitatively tracked T-cell immune reconstitution after TCRalphabeta/CD19-depleted allogeneic hematopoietic cell transplantation in children using TCR repertoire profiling.

Per the germline V gene (reference sequence), DFQATT is the CDR1 and SNEGSKA is the CDR2. From cysteine to phenylalanine, the CDR3 is 16 amino acids long. Of all the DNA, just the CDR3 is kept, 48 bases in frame from base 1. V lost 3 bases and J lost 4 bases; the stretch between them is 22 bases long. The library relied on PCR. The run used an Illumina HiSeq 2500. Molecular barcoding was employed in the preparation of TCR libraries, with unique molecular identifiers being used to normalize TCRbeta repertoire quantification. TCRdb took the public reads, trimmed them with fastp at Q25, ran MiXCR for clone calling and kept in-frame beta chains. Entries are consolidated by CDR3 protein sequence, retaining the most common genes and DNA. The sample data list about 370,000 distinct CDR3 sequences, and approximately 20% of these were observed just once. 3% to 4% of the sample belongs to the ten largest clones.

Concerning this clonotype: Its antigen has not been determined. The record has no base qualities; no much larger clone is one base away.

This sequence was found in a human donor who donated a stem cell graft to a child with acute myeloid leukemia. Recombination joined TRBV20-1 with TRBJ2-7; TRBD2 is a possible D gene, resting on 6 matching bases. The sequences come from PBMCs from the stem cell graft donor, collected from the stem cell graft. The CDR3 has the sequence CSARSLGGRRDYEQYF. The nucleotide sequence reads TGCAGTGCTAGGTCCCTCGGGGGACGCCGCGATTACGAGCAGTACTTC.